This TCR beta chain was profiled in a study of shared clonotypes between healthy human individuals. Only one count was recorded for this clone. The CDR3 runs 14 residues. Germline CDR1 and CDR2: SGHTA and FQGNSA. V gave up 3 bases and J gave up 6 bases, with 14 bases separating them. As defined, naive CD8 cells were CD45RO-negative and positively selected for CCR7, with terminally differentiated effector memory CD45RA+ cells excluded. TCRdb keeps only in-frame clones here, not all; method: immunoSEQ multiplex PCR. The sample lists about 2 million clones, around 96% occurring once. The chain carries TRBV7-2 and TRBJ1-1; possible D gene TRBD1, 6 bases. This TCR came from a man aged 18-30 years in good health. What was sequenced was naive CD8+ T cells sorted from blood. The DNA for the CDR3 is TGTGCCAGCAGCTTTTGGGCAGGGGCGGCTGAAGCTTTCTTT. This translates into CASSFWAGAAEAFF.